These T cell receptor beta chains were read from a single sample in a study of blood T cell repertoires in COVID-19. Profiled with immunoSEQ multiplex PCR; TCRdb holds only in-frame clones, not every one. This table has 250,000 to 300,000 clones, around 84% appearing once. Sequenced material: PBMCs or T cells enriched from blood (not recorded which). These receptors originate from a man aged 30 to 45 with acute COVID-19. Both conserved end residues are part of each CDR3. The order of the fields is clone size, V gene, D gene, J gene, CDR3 DNA, CDR3 protein. D genes are given only for firm matches. Clone size is not always given. Where it is, it says once, few, many or a class for expanded clones.

clone_size: once; v_call: TRBV29-1; d_call: NA; j_call: TRBJ2-1; cdr3_nt: TGCACCATACGTGGGGGGAGCTCCTACAATGAGCAGTTCTTC; cdr3_aa: CTIRGGSSYNEQFF
clone_size: once; v_call: TRBV5-1; d_call: NA; j_call: TRBJ2-1; cdr3_nt: TGTGCCAGCACCCCTCGGGCGGGTGGCTACAATGAGCAGTTCTTC; cdr3_aa: CASTPRAGGYNEQFF
clone_size: NA; v_call: TRBV12-3/TRBV12-4; d_call: NA; j_call: TRBJ1-5; cdr3_nt: TGTGCCAGCAGACCGACGGGAAATCAGCCCCAGCATTTT; cdr3_aa: CASRPTGNQPQHF
clone_size: once; v_call: TRBV23-1; d_call: TRBD1; j_call: TRBJ1-2; cdr3_nt: TGCGCCAGCAGTCGTCTATTAAAATCGACAGGGTACAACTATGGCTACACCTTC; cdr3_aa: CASSRLLKSTGYNYGYTF
clone_size: NA; v_call: TRBV2; d_call: NA; j_call: TRBJ2-3; cdr3_nt: TGTGCCAGCAGTAAGACTCAGGGTCGAGATACGCAGTATTTT; cdr3_aa: CASSKTQGRDTQYF
clone_size: NA; v_call: TRBV19; d_call: TRBD1; j_call: TRBJ1-3; cdr3_nt: TGTGCCAGTAGTATAACCGGGACAGTGGCTGGAAACACCATATATTTT; cdr3_aa: CASSITGTVAGNTIYF
clone_size: NA; v_call: TRBV24-1; d_call: TRBD1; j_call: TRBJ1-5; cdr3_nt: TGTGCCACCAGAGGACAGGGTAACAATCAGCCCCAGCATTTT; cdr3_aa: CATRGQGNNQPQHF
clone_size: NA; v_call: TRBV7-9; d_call: NA; j_call: TRBJ2-1; cdr3_nt: TGTGCCAGCAGCCAGGGAAGCTCCTACAATGAGCAGTTCTTC; cdr3_aa: CASSQGSSYNEQFF
clone_size: NA; v_call: TRBV6-4; d_call: NA; j_call: TRBJ2-1; cdr3_nt: TGTGCCAGCAGCGAAGGGCGGGATGAGCAGTTCTTC; cdr3_aa: CASSEGRDEQFF
clone_size: NA; v_call: TRBV19; d_call: NA; j_call: TRBJ1-5; cdr3_nt: TGTGCCAGTAGTAAGGCCCCTCAGGGTAGCAATCAGCCCCAGCATTTT; cdr3_aa: CASSKAPQGSNQPQHF
clone_size: NA; v_call: TRBV29-1; d_call: TRBD1; j_call: TRBJ1-5; cdr3_nt: TGCAGCTCCCGGGACAGTAATAGCAATCAGCCCCAGCATTTT; cdr3_aa: CSSRDSNSNQPQHF
clone_size: NA; v_call: TRBV3-1/TRBV3-2; d_call: NA; j_call: TRBJ2-1; cdr3_nt: TGTGCCAGCAGCCTCTTAGGATGGCGGAGACACAATGAGCAGTTCTTC; cdr3_aa: CASSLLGWRRHNEQFF
clone_size: NA; v_call: TRBV6-4; d_call: TRBD1; j_call: TRBJ1-2; cdr3_nt: TGTGCCAGCAGTGACAGAGGACAGGGCCATGGCTACACCTTC; cdr3_aa: CASSDRGQGHGYTF
clone_size: NA; v_call: TRBV6-4; d_call: NA; j_call: TRBJ2-1; cdr3_nt: TGTGCCAGCAGTGACTCTCCAGGGGGGTACAATGAGCAGTTCTTC; cdr3_aa: CASSDSPGGYNEQFF
clone_size: NA; v_call: TRBV11-3; d_call: TRBD2; j_call: TRBJ2-3; cdr3_nt: TGTGCCAGCAGCTTAGTAGGCTCTAGCGGGGGAGATACGCAGTATTTT; cdr3_aa: CASSLVGSSGGDTQYF
clone_size: NA; v_call: TRBV6-5; d_call: TRBD1; j_call: TRBJ2-2; cdr3_nt: TGTGCCAGCAGTTACGTCAGGGGGCGCAACACCGGGGAGCTGTTTTTT; cdr3_aa: CASSYVRGRNTGELFF
clone_size: NA; v_call: TRBV2; d_call: TRBD2; j_call: TRBJ2-3; cdr3_nt: TGTGCCAGCAGGAGACTAGCGGGGACAGATACGCAGTATTTT; cdr3_aa: CASRRLAGTDTQYF
clone_size: NA; v_call: TRBV28; d_call: NA; j_call: TRBJ2-3; cdr3_nt: TGTGCCAGCAGTTCCCCTACAGATACGCAGTATTTT; cdr3_aa: CASSSPTDTQYF
clone_size: once; v_call: TRBV11-3; d_call: TRBD1; j_call: TRBJ1-1; cdr3_nt: TGTGCCAGCAGTTTGGAAGGGGGCTCTGAAGCTTTCTTT; cdr3_aa: CASSLEGGSEAFF
clone_size: NA; v_call: TRBV2; d_call: TRBD2; j_call: TRBJ2-1; cdr3_nt: TGTGCCAGCAGCCTACTAGCGGGACTCTATTATGAGCAGTTCTTC; cdr3_aa: CASSLLAGLYYEQFF
clone_size: NA; v_call: TRBV28; d_call: NA; j_call: TRBJ1-6; cdr3_nt: TGTGCCAGCAGTTTTCCCTCCAGTAATTCACCCCTCCACTTT; cdr3_aa: CASSFPSSNSPLHF
clone_size: NA; v_call: TRBV19; d_call: NA; j_call: TRBJ1-5; cdr3_nt: TGTGCCAGTAGTATGGACAGTGAGCTTCAGCCCCAGCATTTT; cdr3_aa: CASSMDSELQPQHF
clone_size: NA; v_call: TRBV19; d_call: TRBD1; j_call: TRBJ1-5; cdr3_nt: TGTGCCAGTAGTGCACCGACAGGGGGGTCCTATCAGCCCCAGCATTTT; cdr3_aa: CASSAPTGGSYQPQHF
clone_size: NA; v_call: TRBV24-1; d_call: NA; j_call: TRBJ2-2; cdr3_nt: TGTGCCACCAGTGGAACAGGGCGTCCCCCCGGGGAGCTGTTTTTT; cdr3_aa: CATSGTGRPPGELFF
clone_size: NA; v_call: TRBV4-2; d_call: NA; j_call: TRBJ2-1; cdr3_nt: TGTGCCAGCAGCCAAGATCGGCTAGATTACAATGAGCAGTTCTTC; cdr3_aa: CASSQDRLDYNEQFF
clone_size: NA; v_call: TRBV15; d_call: NA; j_call: TRBJ1-6; cdr3_nt: TGTGCCACCAGCAAGTCGCAGACAATTAATTCACCCCTCCACTTT; cdr3_aa: CATSKSQTINSPLHF
clone_size: NA; v_call: TRBV7-9; d_call: NA; j_call: TRBJ2-1; cdr3_nt: TGTGCCAGCAGCTTAAGGACTCTTGAGCAGTTCTTC; cdr3_aa: CASSLRTLEQFF
clone_size: few; v_call: TRBV6-4; d_call: TRBD1; j_call: TRBJ2-2; cdr3_nt: TGTGCCAGCAGTGACTCGGACAGGGACACCGGGGAGCTGTTTTTT; cdr3_aa: CASSDSDRDTGELFF
clone_size: NA; v_call: TRBV15; d_call: TRBD1; j_call: TRBJ1-5; cdr3_nt: TGTGCCACCAGCAGGGTAGGGTGGACAGGAGTTAATCAGCCCCAGCATTTT; cdr3_aa: CATSRVGWTGVNQPQHF
clone_size: NA; v_call: TRBV6-5; d_call: NA; j_call: TRBJ1-5; cdr3_nt: TGTGCCAGCAGCCCCGGGGGTAGCAATCAGCCCCAGCATTTT; cdr3_aa: CASSPGGSNQPQHF
clone_size: NA; v_call: TRBV6-6; d_call: NA; j_call: TRBJ1-5; cdr3_nt: TGTGCCAGCAGCCCCGGTATTTGGCAGCCCCAGCATTTT; cdr3_aa: CASSPGIWQPQHF
clone_size: NA; v_call: TRBV11-3; d_call: TRBD2; j_call: TRBJ2-3; cdr3_nt: TGTGCCAGCAGCAGTCGAGCGGGAGACACAGATACGCAGTATTTT; cdr3_aa: CASSSRAGDTDTQYF
clone_size: NA; v_call: TRBV18; d_call: NA; j_call: TRBJ1-5; cdr3_nt: TGTGCCAGCTCACCAATGTCGAATCAGCCCCAGCATTTT; cdr3_aa: CASSPMSNQPQHF
clone_size: NA; v_call: TRBV5-8; d_call: NA; j_call: TRBJ1-1; cdr3_nt: TGTGCCAGCAGCTTGTTGGGGGCCAGCACTGAAGCTTTCTTT; cdr3_aa: CASSLLGASTEAFF
clone_size: NA; v_call: TRBV6-5; d_call: NA; j_call: TRBJ2-5; cdr3_nt: TGTGCCAGCACGCGTGAAGAGACCCAGTACTTC; cdr3_aa: CASTREETQYF
clone_size: NA; v_call: TRBV7-9; d_call: NA; j_call: TRBJ1-2; cdr3_nt: TGTGCCAGCAGCTTAGATGGGGCGGCCCCAGGGGGCTACACCTTC; cdr3_aa: CASSLDGAAPGGYTF
clone_size: NA; v_call: TRBV19; d_call: TRBD1; j_call: TRBJ1-1; cdr3_nt: TGTGCCAGTAAGTTGACAGGGGGCAGGATCGGCACTGAAGCTTTCTTT; cdr3_aa: CASKLTGGRIGTEAFF
clone_size: NA; v_call: TRBV27; d_call: NA; j_call: TRBJ1-2; cdr3_nt: TGTGCCAGCAGTTTAGGGGACGGGAGGTTGGGCTACACCTTC; cdr3_aa: CASSLGDGRLGYTF
clone_size: NA; v_call: TRBV3-1/TRBV3-2; d_call: NA; j_call: TRBJ2-6; cdr3_nt: TGTGCCAGCAACGTGGGCGTCAGTGGGGCCAACGTCCTGACTTTC; cdr3_aa: CASNVGVSGANVLTF
clone_size: few; v_call: TRBV7-7; d_call: NA; j_call: TRBJ2-1; cdr3_nt: TGTGCCAGCAGCTTAGGTCAGGGTTCCTACAATGAGCAGTTCTTC; cdr3_aa: CASSLGQGSYNEQFF
clone_size: NA; v_call: TRBV3-1/TRBV3-2; d_call: NA; j_call: TRBJ1-1; cdr3_nt: TGTGCCAGCAGCCCCTTCTGGGGAGGAAACACTGAAGCTTTCTTT; cdr3_aa: CASSPFWGGNTEAFF
clone_size: NA; v_call: TRBV28; d_call: NA; j_call: TRBJ1-2; cdr3_nt: TGTGCCAGCAGTCCGGACAGTAACTATGGCTACACCTTC; cdr3_aa: CASSPDSNYGYTF
clone_size: NA; v_call: TRBV12-3/TRBV12-4; d_call: NA; j_call: TRBJ1-2; cdr3_nt: TGTGCCAGCAGTTCGGTGACAGGCTATGGCTACACCTTC; cdr3_aa: CASSSVTGYGYTF
clone_size: NA; v_call: TRBV7-8; d_call: NA; j_call: TRBJ2-3; cdr3_nt: TGTGCCAGCAGCCCTATCCCGCTCGTACGCACAGATACGCAGTATTTT; cdr3_aa: CASSPIPLVRTDTQYF
clone_size: NA; v_call: TRBV7-3; d_call: NA; j_call: TRBJ2-2; cdr3_nt: TGTGCCAGCAGCCCCTTCGGCGGGGAGCTGTTTTTT; cdr3_aa: CASSPFGGELFF
clone_size: once; v_call: TRBV27; d_call: NA; j_call: TRBJ1-3; cdr3_nt: TGTGCCAGCAGTTCGGGAGTTTGGGCGGAGAACACCATATATTTT; cdr3_aa: CASSSGVWAENTIYF
clone_size: NA; v_call: TRBV5-6; d_call: TRBD1; j_call: TRBJ1-5; cdr3_nt: TGTGCCAGCAGCCGCCAGGGACAGAAGGGTCAGCCCCAGCATTTT; cdr3_aa: CASSRQGQKGQPQHF
clone_size: NA; v_call: TRBV30; d_call: TRBD2; j_call: TRBJ2-3; cdr3_nt: TGTGCCTGGGGAGGGACTAGCGGGAGGGGAGATACGCAGTATTTT; cdr3_aa: CAWGGTSGRGDTQYF
clone_size: NA; v_call: TRBV29-1; d_call: NA; j_call: TRBJ1-2; cdr3_nt: TGCAGCGTTGAAGATGGAGGGAATGGCTACACCTTC; cdr3_aa: CSVEDGGNGYTF
clone_size: NA; v_call: TRBV6-5; d_call: NA; j_call: TRBJ1-2; cdr3_nt: TGTGCCAGCACCCCCGGGGGACCCAGTCTGCGTGGCTACACCTTC; cdr3_aa: CASTPGGPSLRGYTF